Each of the 28 T cell receptor beta chains below was sequenced from the same sample in a study of T-cell reconstitution after alpha-beta-depleted transplantation in children. Preparation of the TCRbeta library used unique molecular identifiers. TCRdb reanalysed the PCR reads using MiXCR and keeps one entry per CDR3 protein. The data show about 980,000 distinct CDR3 sequences, about 31% seen once. The sequencing here drew on PBMCs, mostly from graft donor cells, taken 360 days after TCRalphabeta/CD19-depleted stem cell transplant. The source is a boy in the first two years of life who had a stem cell transplant for SCID, so the T cells may come from the graft donor.

This chain links TRBV28 with TRBJ2-7; D ambiguous. CDR1 is MDHEN, CDR2 SYDVKM, per germline. V was trimmed by 8 bases and J by 0 bases, leaving 17 bases between them. This CDR3 contains 15 residues. CDR3 protein: CASYRVGGSSYEQYF. CDR3 DNA: TGTGCCAGCTACCGAGTTGGCGGCAGCTCCTACGAGCAGTACTTC.

In nucleotides, the CDR3 is TGCGCCAGCAGCGTCCGGGACAGCCTATCCTATGGCTACACCTTC. It is translated as CASSVRDSLSYGYTF. The chain employs TRBV5-1 and TRBJ1-2; 7 positions match TRBD1. Germline V gives CDR1 SGHRS, CDR2 YFSETQ. The CDR3 runs 15 residues. Losses at the gene ends were 4 bases for V and 4 bases for J; bases not matched to a gene: 10.

This clonotype was recorded a few times. The chain carries TRBV28 and TRBJ2-3, with D tentatively TRBD1 (6 bases). The CDR3 covers 15 residues. Between the trimmed V and J ends, which lost 6 bases and 3 bases, there was a span of 16 bases. Germline assignment: CDR1 MDHEN and CDR2 SYDVKM. The CDR3 protein is CASRTTGIGTDTQYF. The DNA of the CDR3 is TGTGCCAGCAGGACAACAGGGATAGGTACAGATACGCAGTATTTT.

This clonotype was seen only a few times. The chain has TRBV12-3 or TRBV12-4 and TRBJ1-2; a weak D match, TRBD1 (6 bases). The CDR3 has 15 amino acids. Trimming took off 5 bases at V and 3 bases at J, with 16 bases between the two ends. CDR3 in amino acids: CASSEQGRVDYGYTF. In nucleotides, the CDR3 is TGTGCCAGCAGTGAACAGGGCCGGGTGGACTATGGCTACACCTTC.

The rearrangement joins TRBV4-1 to TRBJ2-1; 9 bases are a match to TRBD1. Germline loops: CDR1 MGHRA, CDR2 YSYEKL. V was pared by 2 bases and J by 6 bases, with 2 bases of the junction left unmatched. The CDR3 totals 14 residues. The CDR3 here is CASSQLQGANEQFF. The CDR3 coding sequence is TGCGCCAGCAGCCAACTACAGGGGGCCAATGAGCAGTTCTTC.

V is TRBV2 and J is TRBJ2-5; D perhaps matches TRBD1 (6 bases). Germline V gene data show CDR1 as SNHLY and CDR2 as FYNNEI. The length of the CDR3 is 13 residues. Deletions cut 7 bases from V and 4 bases from J, with 13 bases between. CDR3 sequence reads: CASTPDRPETQYF. The CDR3 region has the DNA TGTGCCAGCACTCCCGACAGGCCAGAGACCCAGTACTTC.

The chain has TRBV15 and TRBJ2-2, with D unclear. The CDR3 has 13 amino acids. Trimming left V 0 bases short and J 7 bases short, with 6 bases between. The germline gives CDR1 LNHNV, CDR2 YYDKDF (reference sequence). CDR3: CATSRDPGGELFF. The CDR3 DNA follows: TGTGCCACCAGCAGAGATCCGGGCGGGGAGCTGTTTTTT.

This clonotype came up a few times. This chain joins TRBV5-1 and TRBJ1-1, with 11 bases that match TRBD1. CDR1 and CDR2 (germline): SGHRS, YFSETQ. Trimming took 4 bases from V and 4 from J; bases not matched to a gene: 9. This CDR3 comprises 16 residues. CDR3 bases: TGCGCCAGCAGCCTCTGGACAGGGGGCGTTGGCACTGAAGCTTTCTTT. The encoded protein is CASSLWTGGVGTEAFF.

The chain couples TRBV7-2 to TRBJ1-1; D is unresolved. Deletions cut 1 base from V and 9 bases from J, with 12 bases between. The germline gives CDR1 SGHTA, CDR2 FQGNSA. The CDR3 is 13 residues long. The CDR3 loop is CASSLGPLGKAFF. The CDR3 coding sequence is TGTGCCAGCAGCTTAGGACCACTGGGGAAAGCTTTCTTT. The entire variable domain, with the rest obtained from reference TRBV7-2 and TRBJ1-1, is as follows: GAGVSQSPSNKVTEKGKDVELRCDPISGHTALYWYRQSLGQGLEFLIYFQGNSAPDKSGLPSDRFSAERTGGSVSTLTIQRTQQEDSAVYLCASSLGPLGKAFFGQGTRLTVV.

This clonotype was counted between two and nine times. V is TRBV15 and J is TRBJ1-5; tentative D call: TRBD1 (6 bases). Trimming removed 5 bases from V and 5 bases from J, with 19 bases in between. This CDR3 contains 16 residues. Germline CDR1 is LNHNV and CDR2 is YYDKDF (reference sequence). The CDR3 DNA reads as TGTGCCACCAGCGTCCTACAGGGAGCGAGTTATCAGCCCCAGCATTTT. Protein: CATSVLQGASYQPQHF.

This clonotype has just a few counts. This chain links TRBV6-1 with TRBJ2-3, with 7 positions matching TRBD2. This CDR3 is built from 15 residues. The V gene end was trimmed by 3 bases and the J gene end by 4 bases; junction bases not matched to a gene: 7. Germline loops: CDR1 MNHNS, CDR2 SASEGT. The CDR3 nucleotides read TGTGCCAGCAGTGACGTGGTGGCGGGGGCAGATACGCAGTATTTT. It is translated as CASSDVVAGADTQYF.

There are a few counts of this clonotype. The chain employs TRBV24-1 and TRBJ2-2; 7 bases match TRBD2. V lost 2 bases to trimming and J lost 4 bases; unmatched junction nucleotides: 0. The CDR3 runs to 14 residues. CDR1 and CDR2 from the germline V gene are KGHDR and SFDVKD. CDR3 sequence (DNA): TGTGCCACCAGTGATTCGGGAGGCACCGGGGAGCTGTTTTTT. It is translated as CATSDSGGTGELFF.

The V gene is TRBV6-5, the J gene TRBJ2-7; TRBD1 is a possible D gene (6 bases). Looked up from germline, CDR1 is MNHEY and CDR2 is SVGAGI. The V end lost 2 bases, the J end lost 3 bases, and 14 bases lay between the germline ends. The CDR3 has 15 amino acids. CDR3 sequence reads: CASSYTARDNYEQYF. DNA of the CDR3: TGTGCCAGCAGTTACACAGCCAGGGACAACTACGAGCAGTACTTC.

The rearrangement uses TRBV29-1 and TRBJ2-7, with 8 positions matching TRBD1. CDR3 size: 13 residues. The junction had 4 bases not matched to a gene; V was cut back by 1 base and J by 5 bases. Germline assignment: CDR1 SQVTM and CDR2 ANQGSEA. CDR3 nucleotide sequence: TGCAGCGTTGAAGGTGACAGGGGCCACGAGCAGTACTTC. Translating gives CSVEGDRGHEQYF.

This clonotype was recorded a few times. The rearrangement links TRBV20-1 to TRBJ2-3; TRBD2 aligns across 7 bases. V was clipped by 3 bases and J by 2 bases; unmatched bases: 5. CDR3 length: 14 residues. The V gene's germline CDR1 is DFQATT and CDR2 SNEGSKA (reference sequence). The CDR3 loop is CSASGGDYTDTQYF. The CDR3, as DNA: TGCAGTGCTAGTGGCGGGGACTACACAGATACGCAGTATTTT.

This clonotype turned up a few times. This chain joins TRBV27 and TRBJ1-4; maybe TRBD1 (6 bases). Per the germline V gene, CDR1 is MNHEY and CDR2 is SMNVEV (reference sequence). V was pared by 7 bases and J by 10 bases, with 19 bases between. This CDR3 is built from 14 residues. The CDR3 reads CASTDGRGWGKLFF. The CDR3 DNA reads TGTGCCAGCACCGATGGCAGGGGTTGGGGAAAACTGTTTTTT.

The chain recombines TRBV30 with TRBJ2-1; 7 positions agree with TRBD2. The CDR3 loop spans 17 amino acids. Germline lookup yields CDR1 GTSNPN and CDR2 SVGIG (reference sequence). The V segment lost 4 bases and the J segment 3 bases; nucleotides outside the gene matches: 15. CDR3 protein: CAWNKRTSLLGYNEQFF. The CDR3 nucleotides are TGTGCCTGGAATAAAAGGACTAGTTTGTTGGGCTACAATGAGCAGTTCTTC.

The chain uses TRBV29-1 and TRBJ1-3; D uncertain. This CDR3 has 13 residues. V lost 1 base, J lost 2 bases, and 6 bases lay in between. Germline V gives CDR1 SQVTM, CDR2 ANQGSEA. CDR3: CSVEAGAGNTIYF. The CDR3 DNA follows: TGCAGCGTTGAAGCAGGTGCTGGAAACACCATATATTTT.

This clonotype was recorded a few times. The chain employs TRBV7-6 and TRBJ2-1; D uncertain. The V gene lost 1 base and the J gene lost 9 bases, with 13 bases spanning the gap. CDR1 SGHVS and CDR2 FNYEAQ come from the germline V gene. The CDR3 is made up of 14 amino acids. The CDR3 sequence is CASSLDVGSAEQFF. The CDR3 DNA sequence: TGTGCCAGCAGCTTAGACGTGGGTTCTGCTGAGCAGTTCTTC.

This clonotype was seen only a few times. The chain has TRBV20-1 and TRBJ1-1, with unresolved D. Germline-derived CDR1 and CDR2 are DFQATT and SNEGSKA (reference sequence). Trimming stripped 5 bases from V and 0 bases from J, with 19 bases between. The CDR3 is 16 residues long. CDR3 residues: CSAPSITGSLNTEAFF. CDR3 nucleotides: TGCAGTGCTCCATCTATAACCGGCAGCCTGAACACTGAAGCTTTCTTT.

The chain joins TRBV5-1 to TRBJ2-1; D call uncertain. Trimming removed 4 bases at V and 0 bases at J, with 11 bases between. The CDR3 has 15 amino acids. The germline V gene has CDR1 SGHRS and CDR2 YFSETQ. The CDR3 region is CASSPVRASYNEQFF. The CDR3 nucleotides are TGCGCCAGCAGCCCCGTCCGGGCCTCCTACAATGAGCAGTTCTTC.

This clonotype was detected a few times. V gene TRBV27 combines with J gene TRBJ1-5, with D tentatively TRBD1 (5 bases). This CDR3 has 16 residues. Germline CDR1 and CDR2: MNHEY and SMNVEV (reference sequence). V gave up 7 bases and J gave up 4 bases, with 20 bases separating them. The chain's CDR3 is CASKGNLNIRNQPQHF. The CDR3 nucleotides are TGTGCCAGCAAGGGGAATCTGAATATACGGAATCAGCCCCAGCATTTT.

The chain joins TRBV10-3 to TRBJ2-1; perhaps TRBD2 as D (6 bases). Germline values: CDR1 ENHRY, CDR2 SYGVKD. This CDR3 is built from 17 residues. V gave up 0 bases and J gave up 3 bases, with 15 bases separating them. Here the CDR3 reads CAISESPTSIGYNEQFF. CDR3 nucleotide sequence: TGTGCCATCAGTGAGTCGCCAACTAGCATCGGCTACAATGAGCAGTTCTTC.

This clonotype has more than one count but fewer than ten. The V call is TRBV12-3 or TRBV12-4, the J call TRBJ2-5; D might be TRBD2 (5 bases). The CDR3 totals 14 residues. Between the trimmed V and J ends, which lost 5 bases and 5 bases, there was a span of 15 bases. CDR3: CASSTPSKRETQYF. The CDR3 DNA reads as TGTGCCAGCAGTACACCTTCCAAGCGGGAGACCCAGTACTTC.

This sequence joins TRBV6-1 and TRBJ1-1; a weak D match, TRBD1 (6 bases). The CDR3 length is 13 residues. The V end lost 6 bases, the J end lost 4 bases, and 12 bases lay between the germline ends. Germline lookup yields CDR1 MNHNS and CDR2 SASEGT. This CDR3 reads CASRNRVGTEAFF. CDR3 DNA: TGTGCCAGCAGGAACAGGGTGGGCACTGAAGCTTTCTTT.

The chain has TRBV5-1 and TRBJ2-7, with 9 nucleotides matching TRBD1. With V trimmed by 4 bases and J by 0 bases, 5 bases remained unmatched. The CDR3 totals 15 residues. CDR1 SGHRS and CDR2 YFSETQ come from the germline V gene. The CDR3: CASSDWTGASYEQYF. CDR3 in DNA: TGCGCCAGCAGCGATTGGACAGGGGCCTCCTACGAGCAGTACTTC.

This clonotype was counted between two and nine times. The chain uses TRBV20-1 and TRBJ1-5; D may be TRBD1 (5 bases). Trimming stripped 4 bases from V and 2 bases from J, with 9 bases between. Germline CDR1 is DFQATT and CDR2 is SNEGSKA (reference sequence). CDR3 size: 13 residues. The chain's CDR3 is CSATGTGNQPQHF. For the CDR3, the DNA is TGCAGTGCTACAGGGACGGGCAATCAGCCCCAGCATTTT.

This clonotype was observed a handful of times. The chain links TRBV7-2 to TRBJ1-2; D gene unclear. The CDR3 contains 15 residues. Trimming removed 5 bases from V and 4 bases from J, with 17 bases in between. CDR1 is SGHTA and CDR2 is FQGNSA in the germline V gene. CDR3 sequence (DNA): TGTGCCAGCAGCCCCCCCCGGGAACGGGGCTATGGCTACACCTTC. Encoded protein: CASSPPRERGYGYTF.